The clone carrying this T cell receptor beta chain was counted ten times or more. The data were obtained in a study of patients and donors after allogeneic stem cell transplantation. TCRdb redid the calling of the RT-PCR reads with MiXCR, one entry per CDR3 protein. Of around 8,800 distinct CDR3 sequences in the sample, around 3.9% were seen once. CDR1 is DFQATT, CDR2 SNEGSKA, per germline (reference sequence). V was clipped by 7 bases and J by 5 bases; unmatched bases: 7. This CDR3 comprises 13 residues. The chain recombines TRBV20-1 with TRBJ1-5; 8 positions match TRBD1. The origin of this receptor is a human donor who was either an allogeneic HSCT recipient or a stem cell or donor lymphocyte infusion donor (not recorded which). It is not recorded whose cells these are; they may come from a transplant donor. Sequencing was done on a sample of blood, either unsorted or a sorted T cell fraction (not recorded which). In nucleotides, the CDR3 is TGCAGTGTCGGACAGGGTAGGGATCAGCCCCAGCATTTT. It is translated as CSVGQGRDQPQHF.